Included here is one T cell receptor beta chain sequence, with context. This receptor's antigen is unknown. A read error may account for a junction end that differs from germline. This sample was included in a study of CD8+CD57+ T cells in acquired aplastic anemia (dated by TCRdb to the late 2010s). Context from the whole study: On average, sorted CD4+ and CD8+ cells yielded around 3.4 ug of extracted DNA, with a range of about 0.17 to 27.4 ug. CD8+CD57+ expansion was defined as a frequency above the mean frequency observed in healthy subjects.

Results the study describes overall, beyond this receptor: Patients and healthy controls showed no significant difference in CD8+ Simpson's diversity (P=0.060). Roughly 30 CD8+ CDR3 sequences were found to be shared between patients and controls, but these sequences appeared to be highly expressed in patients and within the immunodominant clones of the patients.

Flow cytometry had shown CD8+CD57+ cell expansion in the patients selected for sequencing. Every patient had severe acquired aplastic anemia, diagnosed using the International Study of Aplastic Anemia and Agranulocytosis and Camitta criteria. No patient had received any therapy when blood was sampled. In this study, sorted CD4+ and CD8+ T cells from the blood of healthy subjects and of severe aplastic anemia patients had their TCR repertoires deep-sequenced. Patients were enrolled in the USA under clinicaltrials.gov protocols 00001620, 01623167, 00001397, 00071045, 00081523 and 00961064. Ficoll-Paque density gradient centrifugation was used to isolate peripheral blood mononuclear cells. Before DNA was extracted, CD4+ and CD8+ T cells were sorted using either FACS or magnetic beads. Genomic DNA was used as template for profiling of TCR beta VDJ combinations and CDR3 sequences. An Illumina HiSeq 2000 was the platform used for TCR repertoire sequencing. The authors processed their data as follows. Repertoire assessment relied on Simpson's diversity index, CDR3 size and DJ length profiles, and TRBV/TRBJ rearrangement plots. Whichever DNA sequence was most abundant in the deep sequencing data was defined as the immunodominant clone. CDR3 amino acid sequences were screened for sharing across subjects and compared with published repertoires and the VDJdb database. TCRdb reworked the public reads: Q25 trimming with fastp, MiXCR clone assembly, productive beta chains retained. CDR3 protein duplicates are merged, each entry listing the most common genes and DNA. TCRdb, not the authors, supplied the V and J calls. In this sample the table shows roughly 250,000 distinct CDR3 sequences, approximately 79% of which occur a single time. About two fifths of the sample is in the top ten clones.

From the germline V gene, CDR1 is SGHTA and CDR2 is FQGNSA. Inclusive of the bounding cysteine and phenylalanine, the CDR3 is 14 residues long. Only the CDR3 part of the read is kept: 42 bases, read in frame from the first base. The source material was sorted CD4+, CD8+, or CD8+CD57+ T cells (not recorded which) from PBMCs. Here the chain combines TRBV7-2 and TRBJ1-1, with no reliable assignment of the D segment. The receptor was derived from a human donor with aplastic anemia. CDR3 sequence: CASSLYGGTDAAFF. The DNA sequence is given as TGCGCCAGCAGCTTATACGGCGGCACCGATGCAGCTTTCTTT. Here the CDR3 is joined to the reference TRBV7-2 and TRBJ1-1 genes, and the full variable domain is: GAGVSQSPSNKVTEKGKDVELRCDPISGHTALYWYRQSLGQGLEFLIYFQGNSAPDKSGLPSDRFSAERTGGSVSTLTIQRTQQEDSAVYLCASSLYGGTDAAFFGQGTRLTVV.